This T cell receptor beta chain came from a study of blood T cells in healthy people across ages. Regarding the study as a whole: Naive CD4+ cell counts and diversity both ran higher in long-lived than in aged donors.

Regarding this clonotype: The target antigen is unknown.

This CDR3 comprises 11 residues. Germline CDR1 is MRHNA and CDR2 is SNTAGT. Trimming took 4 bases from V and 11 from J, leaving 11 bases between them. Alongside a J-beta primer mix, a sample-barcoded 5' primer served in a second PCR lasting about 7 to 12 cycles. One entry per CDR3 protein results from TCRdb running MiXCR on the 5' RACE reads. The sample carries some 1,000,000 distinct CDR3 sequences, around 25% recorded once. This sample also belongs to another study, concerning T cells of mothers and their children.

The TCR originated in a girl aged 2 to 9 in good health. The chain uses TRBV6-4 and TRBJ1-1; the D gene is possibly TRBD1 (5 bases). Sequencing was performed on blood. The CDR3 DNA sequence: TGTGCCAGCAGTGGGGGCGGTCCCGCTTTCTTT. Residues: CASSGGGPAFF.